Following are 2 T cell receptor beta chains from one sample sequenced in a study of cytomegalovirus exposure and HLA in healthy donors. Use of 60 Vbeta and 13 Jbeta primers characterized the PCR. Measured with immunoSEQ multiplex PCR; TCRdb has only the in-frame clones, and not every one. This repertoire includes 96,000 or so clones. The sample was PBMCs. The receptor set was obtained from a girl aged 10-17 years in good health and CMV-seropositive.

The V and J genes are TRBV10-3 and TRBJ2-6; tentative D call: TRBD1 (6 bases). Germline CDR1 reads ENHRY; CDR2 reads SYGVKD. With 6 bases removed from V and 3 bases from J, the gap between germline ends came to 9 bases. The CDR3 consists of 14 residues. The CDR3 bases are TGTGCCATCAGGGACAGCTTTGGGGCCAACGTCCTGACTTTC. Its translation is CAIRDSFGANVLTF.

The chain recombines TRBV11-3 with TRBJ2-5; 12 nucleotides line up with TRBD2. The V and J ends lost 4 bases and 3 bases, in that order; junction bases with no gene match: 3. Germline assignment: CDR1 SGHNT and CDR2 YENEEA. The CDR3 covers 15 residues. The CDR3 reads CASSSTSGGEETQYF. The CDR3 DNA sequence: TGTGCCAGCAGCTCGACTAGCGGGGGTGAAGAGACCCAGTACTTC.